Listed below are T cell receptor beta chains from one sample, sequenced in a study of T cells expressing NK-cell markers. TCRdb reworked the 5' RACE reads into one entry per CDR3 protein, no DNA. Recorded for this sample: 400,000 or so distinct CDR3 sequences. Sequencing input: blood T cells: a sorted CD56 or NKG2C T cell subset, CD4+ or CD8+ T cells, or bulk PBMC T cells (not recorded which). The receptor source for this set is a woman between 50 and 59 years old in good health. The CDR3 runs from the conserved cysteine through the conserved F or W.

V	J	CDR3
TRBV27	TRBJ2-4	CASTSTVDIQYF
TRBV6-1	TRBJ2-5	CASSPWTARETQYF
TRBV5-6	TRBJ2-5	CASSFTSALVEETQYF
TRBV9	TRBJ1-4	CASSGLQGAEEKLFF
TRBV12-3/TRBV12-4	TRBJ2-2	CAMIQENTGELFF
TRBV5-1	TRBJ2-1	CASSLGQGIRLFF
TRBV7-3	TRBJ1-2	CASSPLGTAAYGYTF
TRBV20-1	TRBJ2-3	CSARISSGTSWSDTQYF
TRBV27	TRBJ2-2	CASSLSTGQGLRGELFF
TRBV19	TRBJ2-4	CASSPESGALAKNIQYF
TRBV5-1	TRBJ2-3	CASSLGHRADTQYF
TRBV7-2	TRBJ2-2	CASRLALNTGELFF
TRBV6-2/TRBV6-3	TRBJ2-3	CATELAGETDTQYF
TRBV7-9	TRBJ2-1	CASSKTGGDEQFF
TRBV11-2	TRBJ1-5	CASSPGTGGYQPQHF
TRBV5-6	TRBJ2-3	CASSFSSSGTDTQYF
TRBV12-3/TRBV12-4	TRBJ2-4	CASSFTGKKNIQYF